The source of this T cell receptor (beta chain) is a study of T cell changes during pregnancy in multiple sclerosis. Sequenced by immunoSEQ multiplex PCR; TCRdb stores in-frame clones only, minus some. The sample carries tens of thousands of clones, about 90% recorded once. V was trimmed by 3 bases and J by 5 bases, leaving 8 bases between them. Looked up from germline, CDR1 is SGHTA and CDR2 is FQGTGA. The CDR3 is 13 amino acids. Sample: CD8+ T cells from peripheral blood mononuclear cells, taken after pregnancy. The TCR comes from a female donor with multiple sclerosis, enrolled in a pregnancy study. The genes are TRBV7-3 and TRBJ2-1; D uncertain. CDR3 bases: TGTGCCAGCAGCTTTGGCGGAGACAATGAGCAGTTCTTC. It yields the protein CASSFGGDNEQFF.